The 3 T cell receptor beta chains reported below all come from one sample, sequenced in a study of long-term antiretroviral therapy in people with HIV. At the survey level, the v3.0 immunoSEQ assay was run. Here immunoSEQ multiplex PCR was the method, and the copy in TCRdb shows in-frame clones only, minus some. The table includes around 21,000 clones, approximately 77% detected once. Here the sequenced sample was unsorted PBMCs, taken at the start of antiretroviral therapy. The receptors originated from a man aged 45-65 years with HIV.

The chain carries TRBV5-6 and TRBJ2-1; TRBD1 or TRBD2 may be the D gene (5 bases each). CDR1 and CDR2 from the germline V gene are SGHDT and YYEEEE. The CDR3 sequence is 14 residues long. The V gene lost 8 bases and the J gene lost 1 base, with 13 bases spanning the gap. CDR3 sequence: CASDVGVSYNEQFF. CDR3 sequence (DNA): TGTGCCAGTGACGTGGGGGTTTCCTACAATGAGCAGTTCTTC.

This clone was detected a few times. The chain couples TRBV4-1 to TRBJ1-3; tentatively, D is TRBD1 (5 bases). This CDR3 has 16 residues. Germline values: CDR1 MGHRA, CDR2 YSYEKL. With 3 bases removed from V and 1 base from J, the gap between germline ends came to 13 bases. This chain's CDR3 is CASSHPGRTSGNTIYF. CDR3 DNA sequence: TGCGCCAGCAGCCATCCAGGACGGACATCTGGAAACACCATATATTTT.

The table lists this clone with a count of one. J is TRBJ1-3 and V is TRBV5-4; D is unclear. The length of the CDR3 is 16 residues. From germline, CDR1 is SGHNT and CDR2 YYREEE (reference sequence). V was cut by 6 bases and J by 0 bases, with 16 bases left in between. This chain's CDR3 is CASNKMGGNSGNTIYF. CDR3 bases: TGTGCCAGCAATAAAATGGGAGGGAACTCTGGAAACACCATATATTTT.